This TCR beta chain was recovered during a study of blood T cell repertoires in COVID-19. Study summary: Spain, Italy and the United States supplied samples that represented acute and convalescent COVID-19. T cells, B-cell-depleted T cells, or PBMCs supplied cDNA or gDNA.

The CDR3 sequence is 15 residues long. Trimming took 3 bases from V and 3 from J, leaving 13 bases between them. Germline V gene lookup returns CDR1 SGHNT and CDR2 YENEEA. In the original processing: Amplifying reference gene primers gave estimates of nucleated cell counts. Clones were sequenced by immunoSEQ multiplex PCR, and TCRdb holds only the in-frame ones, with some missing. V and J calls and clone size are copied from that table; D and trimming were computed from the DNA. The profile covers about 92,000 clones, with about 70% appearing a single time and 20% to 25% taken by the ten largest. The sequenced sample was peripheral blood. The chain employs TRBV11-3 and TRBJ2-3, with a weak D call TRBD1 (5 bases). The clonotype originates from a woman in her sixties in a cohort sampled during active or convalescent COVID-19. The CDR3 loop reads CASSFTGTRTDTQYF. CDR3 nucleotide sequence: TGTGCCAGCAGCTTCACAGGTACCCGTACAGATACGCAGTATTTT. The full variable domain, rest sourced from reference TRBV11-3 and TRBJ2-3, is EAGVVQSPRYKIIEKKQPVAFWCNPISGHNTLYWYLQNLGQGPELLIRYENEEAVDDSQLPKDRFSAERLKGVDSTLKIQPAELGDSAVYLCASSFTGTRTDTQYFGPGTRLTVL.